This TCR beta chain stems from a study of Ad26.COV2.S vaccination and SARS-CoV-2 variants. Overall study context: In the study, Ad26.COV2.S was injected intramuscularly once, or twice 56 days apart.

Treatment defined: around 19 received Ad26.COV2.S at low or high dose, single or two shots; five or six received placebo; per-sample allocation not given. Day 63 after the first vaccine or placebo injection was the time point for sampling. Immunization relied on an Ad26 vector, which expressed Wuhan-strain SARS-CoV-2 spike. Study-wide results and limits: Ad26.COV2.S recipients had broader spike-specific TCRs (P = 0.0014). Reported findings describe substantial breadth in spike-specific CD8+ and CD4+ T cell responses following vaccination.

Germline CDR1 reads SGHRS; CDR2 reads YFSETQ. CDR3 length equals 17 residues. V lost 6 bases, J lost 3 bases, and 13 bases stayed unmatched. About this clone: Its specificity is unknown.

The assay was immunoSEQ multiplex PCR, and TCRdb's table has in-frame clones only and misses some. The table records about half a million clones, 80% to 90% of them present only once. The rearrangement joins TRBV5-1 to TRBJ1-4, with 8 bases lining up with TRBD1. The sequence was obtained from a person aged 18-65 years who received the Ad26.COV2.S COVID-19 vaccine or a placebo. The material sequenced was peripheral blood, taken in a trial of Ad26.COV2.S vaccine versus placebo. CDR3 amino acids: CASKRFGQGAANEKLFF. The CDR3 DNA is TGCGCCAGCAAGAGATTCGGGCAGGGGGCTGCTAATGAAAAACTGTTTTTT.